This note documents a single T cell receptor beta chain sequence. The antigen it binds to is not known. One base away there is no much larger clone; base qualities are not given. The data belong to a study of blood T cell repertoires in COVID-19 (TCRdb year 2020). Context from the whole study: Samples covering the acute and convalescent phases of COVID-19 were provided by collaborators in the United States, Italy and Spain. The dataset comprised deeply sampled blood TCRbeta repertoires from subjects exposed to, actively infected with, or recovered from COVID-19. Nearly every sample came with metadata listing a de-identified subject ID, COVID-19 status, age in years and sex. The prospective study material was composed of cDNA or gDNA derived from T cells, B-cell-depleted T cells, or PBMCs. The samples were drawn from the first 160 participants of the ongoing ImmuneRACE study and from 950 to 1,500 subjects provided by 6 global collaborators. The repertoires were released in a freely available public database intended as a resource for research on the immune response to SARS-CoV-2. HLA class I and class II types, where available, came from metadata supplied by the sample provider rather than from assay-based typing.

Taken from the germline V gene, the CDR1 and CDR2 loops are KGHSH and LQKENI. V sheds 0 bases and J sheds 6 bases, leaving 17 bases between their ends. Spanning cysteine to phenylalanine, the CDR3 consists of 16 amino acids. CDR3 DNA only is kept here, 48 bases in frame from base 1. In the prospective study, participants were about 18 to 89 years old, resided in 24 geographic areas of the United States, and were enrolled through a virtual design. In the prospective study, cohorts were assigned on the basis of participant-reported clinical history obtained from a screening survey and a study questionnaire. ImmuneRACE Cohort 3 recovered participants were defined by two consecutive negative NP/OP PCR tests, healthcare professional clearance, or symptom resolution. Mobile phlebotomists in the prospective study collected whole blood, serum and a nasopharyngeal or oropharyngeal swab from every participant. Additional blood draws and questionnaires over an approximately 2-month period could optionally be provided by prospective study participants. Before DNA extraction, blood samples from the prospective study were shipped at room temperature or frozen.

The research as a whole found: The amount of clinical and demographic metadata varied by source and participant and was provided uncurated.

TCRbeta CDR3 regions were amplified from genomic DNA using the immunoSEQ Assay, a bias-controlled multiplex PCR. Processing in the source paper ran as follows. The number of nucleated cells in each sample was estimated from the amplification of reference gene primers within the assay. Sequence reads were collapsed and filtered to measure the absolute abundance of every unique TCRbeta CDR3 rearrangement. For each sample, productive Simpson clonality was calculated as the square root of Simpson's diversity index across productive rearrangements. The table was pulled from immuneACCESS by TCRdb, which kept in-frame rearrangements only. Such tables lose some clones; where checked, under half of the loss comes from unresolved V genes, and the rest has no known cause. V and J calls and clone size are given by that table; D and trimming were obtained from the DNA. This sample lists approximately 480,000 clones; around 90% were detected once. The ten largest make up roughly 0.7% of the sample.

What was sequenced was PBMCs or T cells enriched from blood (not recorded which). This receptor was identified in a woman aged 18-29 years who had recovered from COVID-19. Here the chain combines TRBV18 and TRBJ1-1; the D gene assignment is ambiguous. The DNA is TGTGCCAGCTCACCACCGGGATCGACCCGGGGTGCTGAAGCTTTCTTT. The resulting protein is CASSPPGSTRGAEAFF. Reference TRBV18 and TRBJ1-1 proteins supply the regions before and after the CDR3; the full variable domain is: NAGVMQNPRHLVRRRGQEARLRCSPMKGHSHVYWYRQLPEEGLKFMVYLQKENIIDESGMPKERFSAEFPKEGPSILRIQQVVRGDSAAYFCASSPPGSTRGAEAFFGQGTRLTVV.